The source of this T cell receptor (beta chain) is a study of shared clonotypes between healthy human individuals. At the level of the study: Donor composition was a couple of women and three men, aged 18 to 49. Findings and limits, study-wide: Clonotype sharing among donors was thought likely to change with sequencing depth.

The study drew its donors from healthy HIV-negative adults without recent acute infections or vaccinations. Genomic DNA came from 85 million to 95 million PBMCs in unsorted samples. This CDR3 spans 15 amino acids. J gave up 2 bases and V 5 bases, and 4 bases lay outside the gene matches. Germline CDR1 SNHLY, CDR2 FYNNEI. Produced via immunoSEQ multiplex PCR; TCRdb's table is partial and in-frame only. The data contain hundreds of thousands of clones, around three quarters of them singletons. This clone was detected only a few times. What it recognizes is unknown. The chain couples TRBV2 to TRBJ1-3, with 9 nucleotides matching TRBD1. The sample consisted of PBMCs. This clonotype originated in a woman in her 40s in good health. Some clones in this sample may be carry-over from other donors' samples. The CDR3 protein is CASSTQGAPGNTIYF. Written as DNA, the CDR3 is TGTGCCAGCAGTACACAGGGGGCACCTGGAAACACCATATATTTT. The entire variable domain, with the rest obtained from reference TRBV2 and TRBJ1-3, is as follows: EPEVTQTPSHQVTQMGQEVILRCVPISNHLYFYWYRQILGQKVEFLVSFYNNEISEKSEIFDDQFSVERPDGSNFTLKIRSTKLEDSAMYFCASSTQGAPGNTIYFGEGSWLTVV.